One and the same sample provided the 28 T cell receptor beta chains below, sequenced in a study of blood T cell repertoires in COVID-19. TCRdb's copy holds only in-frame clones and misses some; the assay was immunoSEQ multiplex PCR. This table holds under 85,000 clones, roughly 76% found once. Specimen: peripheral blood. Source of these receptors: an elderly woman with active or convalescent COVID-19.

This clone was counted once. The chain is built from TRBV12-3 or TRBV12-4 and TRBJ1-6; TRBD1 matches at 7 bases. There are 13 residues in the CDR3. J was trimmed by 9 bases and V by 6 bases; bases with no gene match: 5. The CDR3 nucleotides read TGTGCCAGCAGCAACAGGGGCGGTTCACCCCTCCACTTT. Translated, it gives CASSNRGGSPLHF.

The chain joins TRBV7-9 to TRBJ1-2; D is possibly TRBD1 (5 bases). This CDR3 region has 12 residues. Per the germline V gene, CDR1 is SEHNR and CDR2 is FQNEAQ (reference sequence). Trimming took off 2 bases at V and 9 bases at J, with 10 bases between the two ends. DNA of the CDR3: TGTGCCAGCAGCTTAAACAGGAGCCGCTACACCTTC. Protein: CASSLNRSRYTF.

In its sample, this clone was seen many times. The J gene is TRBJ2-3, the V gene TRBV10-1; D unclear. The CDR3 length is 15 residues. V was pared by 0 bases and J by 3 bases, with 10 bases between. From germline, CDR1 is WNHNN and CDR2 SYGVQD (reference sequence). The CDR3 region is CASSESWQVTDTQYF. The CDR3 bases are TGCGCCAGCAGTGAGTCGTGGCAAGTAACAGATACGCAGTATTTT.

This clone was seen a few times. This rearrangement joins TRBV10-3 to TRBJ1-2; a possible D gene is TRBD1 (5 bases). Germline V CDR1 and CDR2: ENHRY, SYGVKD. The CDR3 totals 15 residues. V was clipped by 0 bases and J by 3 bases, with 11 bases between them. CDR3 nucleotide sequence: TGTGCCATCAGTGAGTCGAAAGGGGTGGACTATGGCTACACCTTC. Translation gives CAISESKGVDYGYTF.

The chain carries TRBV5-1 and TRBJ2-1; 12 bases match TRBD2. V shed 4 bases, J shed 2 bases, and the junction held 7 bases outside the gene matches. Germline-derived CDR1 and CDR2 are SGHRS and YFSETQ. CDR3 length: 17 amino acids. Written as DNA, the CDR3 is TGCGCCAGCAGCAGGGAACTAGCGGGGGGACCCTACAATGAGCAGTTCTTC. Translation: CASSRELAGGPYNEQFF. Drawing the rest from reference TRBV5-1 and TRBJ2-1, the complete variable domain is KAGVTQTPRYLIKTRGQQVTLSCSPISGHRSVSWYQQTPGQGLQFLFEYFSETQRNKGNFPGRFSGRQFSNSRSEMNVSTLELGDSALYLCASSRELAGGPYNEQFFGPGTRLTVL.

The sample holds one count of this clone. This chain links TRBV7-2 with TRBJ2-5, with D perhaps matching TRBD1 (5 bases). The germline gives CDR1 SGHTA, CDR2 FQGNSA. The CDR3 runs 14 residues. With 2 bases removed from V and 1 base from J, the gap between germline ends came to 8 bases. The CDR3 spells CASSLTGSQETQYF. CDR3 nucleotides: TGTGCCAGCAGCTTAACAGGCAGCCAAGAGACCCAGTACTTC.

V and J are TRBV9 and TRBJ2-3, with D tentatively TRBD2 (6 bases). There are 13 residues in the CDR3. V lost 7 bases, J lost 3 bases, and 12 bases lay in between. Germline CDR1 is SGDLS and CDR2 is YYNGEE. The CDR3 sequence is CASPGGETDTQYF. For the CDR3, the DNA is TGTGCCAGCCCCGGGGGAGAAACAGATACGCAGTATTTT.

The CDR3 coding sequence is TGCAGTGTCCCAGGGGATACGCAGTATTTT. It specifies CSVPGDTQYF. The rearrangement joins TRBV20-1 to TRBJ2-3, with a possible D match to TRBD1 (5 bases). The CDR3 totals 10 residues. The V gene's germline CDR1 is DFQATT and CDR2 SNEGSKA (reference sequence). Trimming cost V 7 bases and J 6 bases, with 8 bases left between them.

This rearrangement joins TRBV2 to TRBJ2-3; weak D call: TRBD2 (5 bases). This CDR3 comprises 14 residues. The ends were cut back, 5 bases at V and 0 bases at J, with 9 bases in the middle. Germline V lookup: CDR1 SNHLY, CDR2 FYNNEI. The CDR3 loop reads CASSLASSTDTQYF. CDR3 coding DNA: TGTGCCAGCAGTCTAGCTAGTAGCACAGATACGCAGTATTTT. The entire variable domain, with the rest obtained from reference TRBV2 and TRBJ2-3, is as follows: EPEVTQTPSHQVTQMGQEVILRCVPISNHLYFYWYRQILGQKVEFLVSFYNNEISEKSEIFDDQFSVERPDGSNFTLKIRSTKLEDSAMYFCASSLASSTDTQYFGPGTRLTVL.

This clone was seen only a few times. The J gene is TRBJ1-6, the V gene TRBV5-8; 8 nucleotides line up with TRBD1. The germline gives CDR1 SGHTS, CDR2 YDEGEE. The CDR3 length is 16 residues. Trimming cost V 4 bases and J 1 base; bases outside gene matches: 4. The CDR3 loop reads CASSTRQGSYNSPLHF. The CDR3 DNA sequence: TGTGCCAGCAGCACGAGACAGGGGTCCTATAATTCACCCCTCCACTTT.

The CDR3 coding sequence is TGTGCCAGCAGCGTTTATGGGGCTCAAGAGACCCAGTACTTC. It translates to CASSVYGAQETQYF. The gene calls are TRBV9 and TRBJ2-5, with D maybe TRBD1 (5 bases). Looked up from germline, CDR1 is SGDLS and CDR2 is YYNGEE. V was clipped by 2 bases and J by 2 bases, with 10 bases between them. The CDR3 extends over 14 amino acids.

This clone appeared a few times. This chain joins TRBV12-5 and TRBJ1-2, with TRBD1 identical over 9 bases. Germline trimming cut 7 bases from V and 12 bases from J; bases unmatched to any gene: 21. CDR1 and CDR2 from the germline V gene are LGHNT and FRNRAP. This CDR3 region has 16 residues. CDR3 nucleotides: TGTGCTAGTGTTGCAAATCCCGGGACAGGGCGGCTATGGCACACCTTC. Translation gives CASVANPGTGRLWHTF.

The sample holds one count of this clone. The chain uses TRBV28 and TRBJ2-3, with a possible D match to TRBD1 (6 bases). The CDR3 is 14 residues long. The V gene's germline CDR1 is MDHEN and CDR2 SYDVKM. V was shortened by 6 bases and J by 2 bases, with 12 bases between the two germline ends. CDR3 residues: CASRQGLNTDTQYF. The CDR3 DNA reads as TGTGCCAGCAGACAGGGTTTGAACACAGATACGCAGTATTTT.

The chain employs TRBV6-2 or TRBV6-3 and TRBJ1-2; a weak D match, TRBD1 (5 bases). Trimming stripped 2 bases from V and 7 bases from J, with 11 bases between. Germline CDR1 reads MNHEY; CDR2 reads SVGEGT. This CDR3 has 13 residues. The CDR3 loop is CASSYRQGSGYTF. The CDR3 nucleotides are TGTGCCAGCAGTTACCGGCAGGGAAGTGGCTACACCTTC.

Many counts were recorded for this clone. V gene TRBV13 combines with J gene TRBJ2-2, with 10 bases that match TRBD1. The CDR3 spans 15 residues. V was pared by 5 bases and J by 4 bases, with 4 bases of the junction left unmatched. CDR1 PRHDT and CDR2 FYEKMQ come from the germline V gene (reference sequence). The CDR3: CASSRRTGGTGELFF. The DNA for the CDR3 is TGTGCCAGCAGCAGACGGACAGGGGGCACCGGGGAGCTGTTTTTT.

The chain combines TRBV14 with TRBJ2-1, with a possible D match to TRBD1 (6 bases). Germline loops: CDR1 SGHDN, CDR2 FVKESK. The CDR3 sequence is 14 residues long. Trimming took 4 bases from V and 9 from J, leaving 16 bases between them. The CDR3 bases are TGTGCCAGCAGCCCAAACGTCAGGGGAAGTGAGCAGTTCTTC. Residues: CASSPNVRGSEQFF.

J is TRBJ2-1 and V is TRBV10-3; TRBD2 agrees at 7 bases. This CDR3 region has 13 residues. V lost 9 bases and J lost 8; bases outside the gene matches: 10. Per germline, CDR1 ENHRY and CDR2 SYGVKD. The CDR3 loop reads CAMGGVSRDEQFF. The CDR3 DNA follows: TGTGCCATGGGGGGGGTCTCGAGGGATGAGCAGTTCTTC.

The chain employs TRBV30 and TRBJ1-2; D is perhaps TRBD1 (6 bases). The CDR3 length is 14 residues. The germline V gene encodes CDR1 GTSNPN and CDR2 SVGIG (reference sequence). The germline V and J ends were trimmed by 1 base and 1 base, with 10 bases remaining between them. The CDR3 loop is CAWSGQALNYGYTF. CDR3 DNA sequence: TGTGCCTGGAGTGGACAGGCCCTTAACTATGGCTACACCTTC. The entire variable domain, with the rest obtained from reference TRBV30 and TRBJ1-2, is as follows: SQTIHQWPATLVQPVGSPLSLECTVEGTSNPNLYWYRQAAGRGLQLLFYSVGIGQISSEVPQNLSASRPQDRQFILSSKKLLLSDSGFYLCAWSGQALNYGYTFGSGTRLTVV.

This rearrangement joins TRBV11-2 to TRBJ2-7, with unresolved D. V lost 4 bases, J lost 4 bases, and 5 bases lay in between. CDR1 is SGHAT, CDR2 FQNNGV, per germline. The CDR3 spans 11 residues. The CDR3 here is CASSSSYEQYF. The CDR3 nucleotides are TGTGCCAGCAGCTCCAGTTACGAGCAGTACTTC.

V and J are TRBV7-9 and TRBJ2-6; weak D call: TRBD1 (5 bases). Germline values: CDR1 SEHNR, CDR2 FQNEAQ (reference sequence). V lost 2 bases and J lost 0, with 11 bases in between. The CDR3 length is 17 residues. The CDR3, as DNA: TGTGCCAGCAGCTTACGTGGGGCCAACTCTGGGGCCAACGTCCTGACTTTC. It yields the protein CASSLRGANSGANVLTF.

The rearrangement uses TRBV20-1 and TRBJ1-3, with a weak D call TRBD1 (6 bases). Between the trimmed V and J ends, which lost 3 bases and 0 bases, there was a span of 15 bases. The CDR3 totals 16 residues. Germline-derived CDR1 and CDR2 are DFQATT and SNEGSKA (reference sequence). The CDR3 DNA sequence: TGCAGTGCTAGTCTTGACAGGCGGAACTCTGGAAACACCATATATTTT. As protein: CSASLDRRNSGNTIYF.

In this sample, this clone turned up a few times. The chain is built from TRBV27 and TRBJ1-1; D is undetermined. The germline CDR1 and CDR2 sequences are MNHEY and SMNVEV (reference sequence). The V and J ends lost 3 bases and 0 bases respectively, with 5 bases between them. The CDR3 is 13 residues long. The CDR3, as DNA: TGTGCCAGCAGTTTGAGGATGAACACTGAAGCTTTCTTT. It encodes CASSLRMNTEAFF.

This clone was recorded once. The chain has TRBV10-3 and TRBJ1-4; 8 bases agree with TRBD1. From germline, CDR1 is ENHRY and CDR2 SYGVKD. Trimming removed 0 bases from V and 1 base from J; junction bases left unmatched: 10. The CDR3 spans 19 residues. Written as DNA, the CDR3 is TGTGCCATCAGTGAGTCCGAGGACAGGGAGCCCCAAACTAATGAAAAACTGTTTTTT. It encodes CAISESEDREPQTNEKLFF.

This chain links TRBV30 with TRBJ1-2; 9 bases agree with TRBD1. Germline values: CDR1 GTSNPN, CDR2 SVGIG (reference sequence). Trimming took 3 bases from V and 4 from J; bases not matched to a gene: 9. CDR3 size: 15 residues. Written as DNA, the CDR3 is TGTGCCTGGAGCGAAACCGGGACAGGGCTCTATGGCTACACCTTC. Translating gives CAWSETGTGLYGYTF.

Here the CDR3 reads CASSYSMVRGYEKLFF. CDR3 coding DNA: TGTGCCAGCAGTTACTCGATGGTCCGGGGATATGAAAAACTGTTTTTT. The chain employs TRBV6-6 and TRBJ1-4; no definite D call. The length of the CDR3 is 16 residues. The V gene lost 0 bases and the J gene lost 6 bases, with 14 bases spanning the gap. CDR1 and CDR2 from the germline V gene are MNHNY and SVGAGI (reference sequence).

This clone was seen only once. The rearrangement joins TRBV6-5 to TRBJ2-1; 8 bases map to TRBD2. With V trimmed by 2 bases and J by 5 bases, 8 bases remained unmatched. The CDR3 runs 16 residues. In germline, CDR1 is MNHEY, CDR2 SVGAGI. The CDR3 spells CASSYPLGGGHNEQFF. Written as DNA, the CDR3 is TGTGCCAGCAGTTACCCGCTAGGCGGGGGGCACAATGAGCAGTTCTTC.

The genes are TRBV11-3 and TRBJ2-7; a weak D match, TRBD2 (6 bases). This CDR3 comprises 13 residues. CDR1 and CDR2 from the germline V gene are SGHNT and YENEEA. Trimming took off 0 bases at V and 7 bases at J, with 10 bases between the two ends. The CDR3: CASSLEGSGEQYF. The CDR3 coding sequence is TGTGCCAGCAGCTTAGAAGGCAGCGGGGAGCAGTACTTC.

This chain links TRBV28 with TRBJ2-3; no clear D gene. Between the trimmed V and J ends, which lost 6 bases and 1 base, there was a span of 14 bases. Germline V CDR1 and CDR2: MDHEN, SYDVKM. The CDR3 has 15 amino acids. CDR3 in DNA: TGTGCCAGCAGCCCGACGCAGGCCGGCACAGATACGCAGTATTTT. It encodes CASSPTQAGTDTQYF. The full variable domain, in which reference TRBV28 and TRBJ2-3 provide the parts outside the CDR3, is DVKVTQSSRYLVKRTGEKVFLECVQDMDHENMFWYRQDPGLGLRLIYFSYDVKMKEKGDIPEGYSVSREKKERFSLILESASTNQTSMYLCASSPTQAGTDTQYFGPGTRLTVL.